This T cell receptor (beta chain) was sequenced for a study of blood T cell repertoires in COVID-19 (dated by TCRdb to 2018 to 2020). About the investigation overall: The collaborator samples originated in the United States, Italy and Spain and spanned the acute and convalescent phases of COVID-19. The samples were drawn from two sources: the first 160 participants of the ongoing ImmuneRACE study, and fewer than 1,500 subjects contributed by 6 global collaborators. The sample metadata nearly always contained a de-identified subject ID, COVID-19 status, age in years and sex. The dataset comprised deeply sampled blood TCRbeta repertoires from subjects exposed to, actively infected with, or recovered from COVID-19. Where available, HLA class I and class II types were taken from metadata supplied by the sample provider and were not determined by assay-based typing. The material from the prospective study consisted of cDNA or gDNA derived from T cells, B-cell-depleted T cells, or PBMCs. The repertoires were made available in a free public database intended to serve as a resource for research on the immune response to SARS-CoV-2.

TCRbeta CDR3 regions were amplified from genomic DNA using the immunoSEQ Assay, a bias-controlled multiplex PCR. As for the authors' bioinformatics: The number of nucleated cells in each sample was estimated by amplification of reference gene primers within the assay. To quantify the absolute abundance of each unique TCRbeta CDR3 rearrangement, sequence reads were collapsed and filtered. Productive Simpson clonality was computed per sample as the square root of Simpson's diversity index over productive rearrangements. TCRdb mirrors the immuneACCESS table, restricted to in-frame sequences. Some clones are absent from its copies; in checked studies, under half trace to an unresolved V gene, and the reason for the others is unknown. V and J calls and clone size follow that table, whereas D and trimming were derived from the DNA. The sample has about 130,000 clones on record, approximately 80% of them singletons. The leading ten clones occupy approximately 8.4% of the sample.

With respect to this clone: Which antigen it targets is not known. Base quality data are lacking; no much larger clone is found one base away.

Enrolling through a virtual design, the prospective study's participants ranged in age from roughly 18 to 95 years and lived across around 25 United States geographic areas. To assign participants to cohorts, the prospective study relied on clinical history that participants themselves reported in a screening survey and a study questionnaire. For ImmuneRACE Cohort 3, a participant was defined as recovered based on two consecutive negative NP/OP PCR tests, clearance by a healthcare professional, or resolution of symptoms. In the prospective study, mobile phlebotomists collected whole blood, serum and a nasopharyngeal or oropharyngeal swab from each participant. Additional blood draws and questionnaires over an approximately 2-month period could optionally be provided by prospective study participants. Blood samples from the prospective study were shipped frozen or at room temperature prior to DNA extraction.

The full study reports these points: Clinical and demographic metadata were provided uncurated, with the amount varying by source and participant.

The CDR3 goes from the cysteine to the phenylalanine over 12 residues. The DNA shown is the 36-base CDR3, in frame from base 1. From a lookup of the germline V gene, CDR1 and CDR2 are MDHEN and SYDVKM. V sheds 5 bases and J sheds 6 bases, leaving 8 bases between their ends. The chain uses TRBV28 and TRBJ1-5; TRBD1 is a weak D gene call, 5 bases matching. Sequencing used PBMCs or T cells enriched from blood (not recorded which). This clonotype originated in a man in his fifties who had recovered from COVID-19. The CDR3 region: CASSIQVQPQHF. The DNA sequence is TGTGCCAGCAGTATACAGGTTCAGCCCCAGCATTTT. With the portions outside the CDR3 filled from the reference TRBV28 and TRBJ1-5 genes, the complete variable region becomes DVKVTQSSRYLVKRTGEKVFLECVQDMDHENMFWYRQDPGLGLRLIYFSYDVKMKEKGDIPEGYSVSREKKERFSLILESASTNQTSMYLCASSIQVQPQHFGDGTRLSIL.